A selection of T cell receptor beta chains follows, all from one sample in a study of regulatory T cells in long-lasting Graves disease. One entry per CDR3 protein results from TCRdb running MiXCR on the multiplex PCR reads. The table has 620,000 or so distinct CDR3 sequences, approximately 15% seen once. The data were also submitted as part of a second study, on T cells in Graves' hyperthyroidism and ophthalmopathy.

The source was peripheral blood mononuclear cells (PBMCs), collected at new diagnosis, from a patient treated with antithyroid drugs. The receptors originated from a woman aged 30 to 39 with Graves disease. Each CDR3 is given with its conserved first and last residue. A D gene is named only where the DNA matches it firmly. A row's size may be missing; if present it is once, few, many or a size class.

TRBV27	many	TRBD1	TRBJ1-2	CASSPLTGTGIYGYTF	TGTGCCAGCAGCCCCCTTACCGGGACAGGAATCTATGGCTACACCTTC
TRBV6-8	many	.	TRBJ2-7	CASSYPTGASYEQYF	TGTGCCAGCAGTTACCCGACAGGAGCCTCCTACGAGCAGTACTTC
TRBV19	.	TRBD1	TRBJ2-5	CASSTGTGVSETQYF	TGTGCCAGTAGTACCGGGACAGGGGTCTCGGAGACCCAGTACTTC
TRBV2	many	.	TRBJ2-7	CASMGALVASRSSYEQYF	TGTGCCAGTATGGGGGCATTGGTGGCTAGCAGGAGCTCCTACGAGCAGTACTTC
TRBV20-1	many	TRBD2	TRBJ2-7	CSARSSGRYGYEQYF	TGCAGTGCTAGGTCTAGCGGGAGATACGGCTACGAGCAGTACTTC
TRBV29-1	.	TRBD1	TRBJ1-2	CSVVKDRADGYTF	TGCAGCGTTGTCAAGGACAGGGCGGATGGCTACACCTTC
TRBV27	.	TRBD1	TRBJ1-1	CASSLSSTGRTEAFF	TGTGCCAGCAGTTTGTCCTCGACAGGGCGTACTGAAGCTTTCTTT
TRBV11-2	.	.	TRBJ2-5	CASSRNTVGYQETQYF	TGTGCCAGCAGCCGTAACACCGTGGGGTACCAAGAGACCCAGTACTTC
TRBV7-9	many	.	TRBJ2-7	CASSLRQANEQYF	TGTGCCAGCAGCTTACGACAGGCTAACGAGCAGTACTTC
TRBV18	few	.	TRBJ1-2	CASSPTSTGDYGYTF	TGTGCCAGCTCACCAACCTCTACAGGAGACTATGGCTACACCTTC
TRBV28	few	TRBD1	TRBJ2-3	CASSDRGMKTDTQYF	TGTGCCAGCAGTGACAGGGGTATGAAAACAGATACGCAGTATTTT
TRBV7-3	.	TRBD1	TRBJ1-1	CASSLGSGRGRNTEAFF	TGTGCCAGCAGCTTAGGATCTGGCAGGGGGAGGAACACTGAAGCTTTCTTT
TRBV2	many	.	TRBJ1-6	CASSEGKGISPLHF	TGTGCCAGCAGTGAAGGAAAGGGGATTTCACCCCTCCACTTT
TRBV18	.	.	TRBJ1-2	CASSRGGYGYTF	TGTGCCAGCTCACGTGGCGGCTATGGCTACACCTTC
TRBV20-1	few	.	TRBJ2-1	CSARTGVRNEQFF	TGCAGTGCTAGGACCGGGGTTCGAAATGAGCAGTTCTTC
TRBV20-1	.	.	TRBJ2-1	CSARDPGILAAVF	TGCAGTGCTAGAGATCCCGGAATATTAGCGGCGGTCTTC
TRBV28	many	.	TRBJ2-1	CASRTAGTYNEQFF	TGTGCCAGCAGGACAGCCGGAACCTACAATGAGCAGTTCTTC